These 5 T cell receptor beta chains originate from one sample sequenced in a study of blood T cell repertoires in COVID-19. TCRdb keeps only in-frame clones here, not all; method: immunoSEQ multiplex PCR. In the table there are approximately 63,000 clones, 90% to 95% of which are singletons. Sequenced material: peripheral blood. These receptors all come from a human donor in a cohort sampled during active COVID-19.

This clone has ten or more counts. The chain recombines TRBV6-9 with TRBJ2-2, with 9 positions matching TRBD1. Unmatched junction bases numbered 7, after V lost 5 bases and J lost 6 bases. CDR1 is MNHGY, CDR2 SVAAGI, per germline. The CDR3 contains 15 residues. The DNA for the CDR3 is TGTGCCAGCAGTAGAAGGGACAGGGAGGCCGGGGAGCTGTTTTTT. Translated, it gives CASSRRDREAGELFF.

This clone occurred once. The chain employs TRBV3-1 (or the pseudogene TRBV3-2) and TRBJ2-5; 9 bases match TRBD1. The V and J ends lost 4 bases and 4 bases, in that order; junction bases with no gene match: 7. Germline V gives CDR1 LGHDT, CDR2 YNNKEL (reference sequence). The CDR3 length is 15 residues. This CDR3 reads CASSRTGVKRETQYF. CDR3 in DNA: TGTGCCAGCAGCCGGACAGGGGTGAAGCGAGAGACCCAGTACTTC.

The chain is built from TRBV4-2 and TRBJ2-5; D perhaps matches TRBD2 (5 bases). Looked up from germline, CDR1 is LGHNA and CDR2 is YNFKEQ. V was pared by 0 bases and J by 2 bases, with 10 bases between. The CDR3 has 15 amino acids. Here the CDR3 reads CASSQDFSGQETQYF. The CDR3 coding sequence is TGTGCCAGCAGCCAAGATTTCAGCGGACAAGAGACCCAGTACTTC.

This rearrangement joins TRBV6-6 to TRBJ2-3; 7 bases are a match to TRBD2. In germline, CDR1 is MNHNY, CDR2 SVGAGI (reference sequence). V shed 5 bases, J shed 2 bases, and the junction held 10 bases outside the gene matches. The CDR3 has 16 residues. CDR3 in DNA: TGTGCCAGCAGTCGTATAGGACTAGGGGACACAGATACGCAGTATTTT. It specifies CASSRIGLGDTDTQYF.

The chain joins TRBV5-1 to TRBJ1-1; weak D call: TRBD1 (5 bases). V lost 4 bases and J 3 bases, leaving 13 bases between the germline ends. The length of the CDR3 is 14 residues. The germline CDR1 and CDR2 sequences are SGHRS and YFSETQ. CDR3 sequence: CASSQGQSHTEAFF. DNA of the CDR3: TGCGCCAGCAGCCAAGGACAAAGTCACACTGAAGCTTTCTTT. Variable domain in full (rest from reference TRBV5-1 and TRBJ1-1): KAGVTQTPRYLIKTRGQQVTLSCSPISGHRSVSWYQQTPGQGLQFLFEYFSETQRNKGNFPGRFSGRQFSNSRSEMNVSTLELGDSALYLCASSQGQSHTEAFFGQGTRLTVV.